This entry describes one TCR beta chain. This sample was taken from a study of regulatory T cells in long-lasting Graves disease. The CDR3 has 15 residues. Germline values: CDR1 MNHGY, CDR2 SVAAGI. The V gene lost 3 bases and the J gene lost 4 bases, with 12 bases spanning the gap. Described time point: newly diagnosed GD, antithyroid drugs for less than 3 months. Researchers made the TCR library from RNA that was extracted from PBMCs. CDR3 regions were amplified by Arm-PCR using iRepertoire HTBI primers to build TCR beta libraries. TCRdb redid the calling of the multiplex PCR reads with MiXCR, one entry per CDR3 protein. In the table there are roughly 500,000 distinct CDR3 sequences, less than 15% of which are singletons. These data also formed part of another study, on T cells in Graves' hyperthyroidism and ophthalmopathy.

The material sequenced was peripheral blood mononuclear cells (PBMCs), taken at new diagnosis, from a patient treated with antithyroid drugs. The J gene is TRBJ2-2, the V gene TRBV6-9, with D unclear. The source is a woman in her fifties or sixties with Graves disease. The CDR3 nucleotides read TGTGCCAGCAGTTACTCGAATCCCGTCACCGGGGAGCTGTTTTTT. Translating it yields CASSYSNPVTGELFF.